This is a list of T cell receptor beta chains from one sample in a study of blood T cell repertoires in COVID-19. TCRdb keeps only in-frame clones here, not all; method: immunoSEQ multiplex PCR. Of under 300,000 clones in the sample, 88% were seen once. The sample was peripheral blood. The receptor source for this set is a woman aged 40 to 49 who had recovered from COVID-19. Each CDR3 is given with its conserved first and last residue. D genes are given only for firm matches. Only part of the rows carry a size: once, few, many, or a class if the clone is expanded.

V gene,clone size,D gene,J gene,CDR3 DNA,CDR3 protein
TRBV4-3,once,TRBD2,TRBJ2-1,TGCGCCAGCAGCCAAGATCTAGCGGGAGGTCCCTACAATGAGCAGTTCTTC,CASSQDLAGGPYNEQFF
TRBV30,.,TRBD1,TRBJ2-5,TGTGCCTGGTCCTCTCTGGGGACAGGGATTATGGAGACCCAGTACTTC,CAWSSLGTGIMETQYF
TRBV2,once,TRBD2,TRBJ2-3,TGTGCCAGCAGTGAAACCGGGACTAGCGGGAGAGGGTGGACAGATACGCAGTATTTT,CASSETGTSGRGWTDTQYF
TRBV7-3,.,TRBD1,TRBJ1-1,TGTGCCAGCAGCTTGGACAGGAGGAACACTGAAGCTTTCTTT,CASSLDRRNTEAFF
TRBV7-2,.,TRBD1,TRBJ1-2,TGTGCCAGCAGCTTATTCAAGGACAGGGACCATGGCTACACCTTC,CASSLFKDRDHGYTF
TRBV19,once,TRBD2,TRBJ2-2,TGTGCCAGTAGTATAGTTCCGGGACTAGCGGGAGGAAGGCTGTTTTTT,CASSIVPGLAGGRLFF
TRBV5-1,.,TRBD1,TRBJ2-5,TGCGCCAGCAGTGAGAAGACAGGGGGCGCGGGAAAGACCCAGTACTTC,CASSEKTGGAGKTQYF
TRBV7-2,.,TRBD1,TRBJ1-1,TGTGCCAGCAGCTCACGCCCCAGGGGGCAGCGCACTGAAGCTTTCTTT,CASSSRPRGQRTEAFF
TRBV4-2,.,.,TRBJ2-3,TGTGCCAGCAGCCAAGTTTACGGCGGCGGTGGCACAGATACGCAGTATTTT,CASSQVYGGGGTDTQYF
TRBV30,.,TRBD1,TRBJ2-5,TGTGCCTGGAGTGTACCTAGGACAGGGGGAGGCGAGACCCAGTACTTC,CAWSVPRTGGGETQYF
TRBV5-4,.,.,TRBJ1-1,TGTGCCAGCAGCTTTCCGGGGAAAATGAACACTGAAGCTTTCTTT,CASSFPGKMNTEAFF
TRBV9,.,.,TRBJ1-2,TGTGCCAGCAGCGTAATTCCGAGCTCCAACTATGGCTACACCTTC,CASSVIPSSNYGYTF
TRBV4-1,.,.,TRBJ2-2,TGCGCCAGCACCTTGATGGGAGGCACCGGGGAGCTGTTTTTT,CASTLMGGTGELFF
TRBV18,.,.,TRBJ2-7,TGTGCCAGCCAAATCCTGGACACCGCTTTTGAGCAGTACTTC,CASQILDTAFEQYF
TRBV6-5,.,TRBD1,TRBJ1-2,TGTGCCAGCAGTCGACGACAGGACAGGGTACGTGGCTACACCTTC,CASSRRQDRVRGYTF
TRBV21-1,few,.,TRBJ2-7,TGTGCCAGCAGCAAAGGTCAGGGGGGCTACGAGCAGTACTTC,CASSKGQGGYEQYF
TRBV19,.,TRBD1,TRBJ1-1,TGTGCCAGTAGAGACAGGGGGAACACTGAAGCTTTCTTT,CASRDRGNTEAFF
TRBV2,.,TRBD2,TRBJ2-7,TGTGCCAGCAGATCTAGCGGGTCTAGCTCCTACGAGCAGTACTTC,CASRSSGSSSYEQYF
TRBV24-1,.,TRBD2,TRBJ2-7,TGTGCCACCAGTGATTCAGGACTAGCGGGAGGGCCGCAGTACTTC,CATSDSGLAGGPQYF
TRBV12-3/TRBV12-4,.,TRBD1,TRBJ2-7,TGTGCCAGCAGGGACAGGAAGGGAGAGCAGTACTTC,CASRDRKGEQYF
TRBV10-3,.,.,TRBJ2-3,TGTGCCATCAGTACTGTTACAGATACGCAGTATTTT,CAISTVTDTQYF
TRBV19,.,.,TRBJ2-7,TGTGCCAGTAGTATAACGGCAGGGGTCCCCTACGAGCAGTACTTC,CASSITAGVPYEQYF
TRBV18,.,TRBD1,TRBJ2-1,TGTGCCAGCTCACCCTCGGGACAGTACAATGAGCAGTTCTTC,CASSPSGQYNEQFF
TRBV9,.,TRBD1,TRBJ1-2,TGTGCCAGCAGCGTAGAATCAGGGGGCACATCGTTTGGCTACACCTTC,CASSVESGGTSFGYTF
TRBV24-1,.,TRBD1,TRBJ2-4,TGTGCCACCAGTGATTTGGCAGGGGGCAACATTCAGTACTTC,CATSDLAGGNIQYF
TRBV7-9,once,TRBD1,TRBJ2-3,TGTGCCAGCAGCTTAATGACAGGGGGACGAGATACGCAGTATTTT,CASSLMTGGRDTQYF
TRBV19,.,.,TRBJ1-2,TGTGCCAGTAGTATAGGGCAGAACCACTATGGCTACACCTTC,CASSIGQNHYGYTF
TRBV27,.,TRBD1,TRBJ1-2,TGTGCCAGCAGGCCGACAGGGGGCGGCTATGGCTACACCTTC,CASRPTGGGYGYTF
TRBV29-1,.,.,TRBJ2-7,TGCAGCGTCCAACCAGACTCCTACGAGCAGTACTTC,CSVQPDSYEQYF
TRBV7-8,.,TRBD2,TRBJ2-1,TGTGCCAGCAGCTTAACTAGCGGGAGGGAAGGATACAATGAGCAGTTCTTC,CASSLTSGREGYNEQFF
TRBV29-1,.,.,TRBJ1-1,TGCAGCGTTGCCCTTGCGGGCACGGGCACTGAAGCTTTCTTT,CSVALAGTGTEAFF
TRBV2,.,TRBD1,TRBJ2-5,TGTGCCAGCACGACGGGACAGGGGACAGAGACCCAGTACTTC,CASTTGQGTETQYF
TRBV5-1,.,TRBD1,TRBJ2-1,TGCGCCAGCAGCTTTGAGGGGGCTACCAATGAGCAGTTCTTC,CASSFEGATNEQFF
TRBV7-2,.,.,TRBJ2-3,TGTGCCAGCAGCTTAGAAGTCTCAGGAGGGACAGATACGCAGTATTTT,CASSLEVSGGTDTQYF
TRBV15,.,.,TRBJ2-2,TGTGCCACCAGCAGAGTGGAGGGCGCGAACACCGGGGAGCTGTTTTTT,CATSRVEGANTGELFF
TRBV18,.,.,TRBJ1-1,TGTGCCAGCTCACCCCCGGGACTCCCTCTTCCGGAAGCTTTCTTT,CASSPPGLPLPEAFF
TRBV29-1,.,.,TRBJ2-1,TGCAGCGTGTCAGCGGCCACGGCTGACTCCTACAATGAGCAGTTCTTC,CSVSAATADSYNEQFF
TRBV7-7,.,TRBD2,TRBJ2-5,TGTGCTAGCAGCCTCTTCCGGACTAGCGGGCAAGAGACCCAGTACTTC,CASSLFRTSGQETQYF
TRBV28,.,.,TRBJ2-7,TGTGCCAGCAGTGGAAGCGGCAGGGGTATCTACGAGCAGTACTTC,CASSGSGRGIYEQYF
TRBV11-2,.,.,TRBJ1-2,TGTGCCAGCACCCCCGAGGGAGGGAACGGCTACACCTTC,CASTPEGGNGYTF
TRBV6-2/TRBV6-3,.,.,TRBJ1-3,TGTGCCAGCAGTTACTCGATAACGGGCTCTGGAAACACCATATATTTT,CASSYSITGSGNTIYF
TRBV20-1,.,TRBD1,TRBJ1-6,TGCAGTGCTACCGGCAGGGGGCCCCTCCACTTT,CSATGRGPLHF
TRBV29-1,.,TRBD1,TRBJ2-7,TGCAGCGTTGAAGCCAACTCCGGGACAGGAGGAGCCGAGCAGTACTTC,CSVEANSGTGGAEQYF
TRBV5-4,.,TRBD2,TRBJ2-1,TGTGCCAGCAGCCCTGGGACTAGCGGACCGTACAATGAGCAGTTCTTC,CASSPGTSGPYNEQFF
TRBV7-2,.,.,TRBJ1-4,TGTGCCAGCAGCTTAATGTCTTTTAATGAAAAACTGTTTTTT,CASSLMSFNEKLFF
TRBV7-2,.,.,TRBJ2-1,TGTGCCAGCAGCCTCGGGAAGGGGGTTCGGGGCTACAATGAGCAGTTCTTC,CASSLGKGVRGYNEQFF
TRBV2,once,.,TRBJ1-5,TGTGCCAGCAGTGAAGGAGGGTATAGCAATCAGCCCCAGCATTTT,CASSEGGYSNQPQHF
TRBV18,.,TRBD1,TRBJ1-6,TGTGCCAGCTCAGGGACAGGCATGAGCTCCTATAATTCACCCCTCCACTTT,CASSGTGMSSYNSPLHF
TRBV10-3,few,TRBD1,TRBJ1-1,TGTGCCATCAGTCTGACAGGGGGCACTGAAGCTTTCTTT,CAISLTGGTEAFF
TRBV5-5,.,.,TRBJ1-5,TGTGCCAGCAGTCCTACCGGCTCCGGGTCTCATCAGCCCCAGCATTTT,CASSPTGSGSHQPQHF
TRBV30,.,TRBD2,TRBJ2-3,TGTGCCCGGGTTCAGCGGGGCGGCGGCACGCAGTATTTT,CARVQRGGGTQYF
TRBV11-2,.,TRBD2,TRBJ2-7,TGTGCCAGCAGCTGGGGACTAGCCCACGAGCAGTACTTC,CASSWGLAHEQYF
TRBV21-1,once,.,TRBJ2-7,TGTGCCAGCAGCAAAGCCCGGGACAGGGGGCAATACGAGCAGTACTTC,CASSKARDRGQYEQYF
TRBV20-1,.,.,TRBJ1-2,TGCAGTGCTAGTGGGCAGGGATCCAACTATGGCTACACCTTC,CSASGQGSNYGYTF